The T cell receptor beta chain described here comes from a study of brain T cells in children with intractable seizures. Per the germline V gene, CDR1 is LGHNA and CDR2 is YSLEER. Trimming removed 3 bases from V and 2 bases from J; junction bases left unmatched: 7. The CDR3 has 15 residues. Using immunoSEQ multiplex PCR, the repertoire was profiled, and TCRdb retains in-frame clones only, with some absent. Of 95,000 to 120,000 clones in the sample, 94% are singletons; the top ten hold 3.8%. Material: peripheral blood, obtained at surgery. This chain uses TRBV4-3 with TRBJ2-7; TRBD1 aligns across 7 bases. This clonotype was obtained from a boy in the first two years of life with hemimegalencephaly and intractable seizures. The DNA for the CDR3 is TGCGCCAGCAGCCATAGTACAGGGGTACCCTACGAGCAGTACTTC. Amino acids: CASSHSTGVPYEQYF.